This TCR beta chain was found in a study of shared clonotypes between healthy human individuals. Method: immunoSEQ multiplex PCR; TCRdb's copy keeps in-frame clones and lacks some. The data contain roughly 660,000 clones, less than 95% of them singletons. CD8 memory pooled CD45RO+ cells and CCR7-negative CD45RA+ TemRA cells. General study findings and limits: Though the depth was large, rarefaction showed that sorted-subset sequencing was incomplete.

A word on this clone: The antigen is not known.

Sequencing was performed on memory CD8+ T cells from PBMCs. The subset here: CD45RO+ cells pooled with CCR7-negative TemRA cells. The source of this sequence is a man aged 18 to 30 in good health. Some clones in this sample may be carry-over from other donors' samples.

CDR3 DNA: TGTGCCAGCAGTGAAGCTTCGTCAGGCCGAGGGGTAAACACCATATATTTT. It codes for CASSEASSGRGVNTIYF. The chain has TRBV6-1 and TRBJ1-3, with D perhaps matching TRBD1 (5 bases). Between the trimmed V and J ends, which lost 0 bases and 6 bases, there was a span of 18 bases. Per the germline V gene, CDR1 is MNHNS and CDR2 is SASEGT. The CDR3 runs to 17 residues.